A single sample gave rise to the 18 T cell receptor beta chains below, sequenced in a study of blood T cell repertoires in COVID-19. Sequencing used immunoSEQ multiplex PCR; TCRdb keeps in-frame clones, though not all of them. The table records approximately 150,000 clones, around 78% of them present only once. The sequenced sample was peripheral blood. The receptors stem from a woman aged 55 to 70 with acute or convalescent COVID-19.

The CDR3 protein is CASVGGGTEAFF. The CDR3 DNA reads as TGCGCCAGCGTGGGAGGAGGCACTGAAGCTTTCTTT. The V call is TRBV10-2, the J call TRBJ1-1; D call uncertain. The germline gives CDR1 WSHSY, CDR2 SAAADI. The ends were cut back, 8 bases at V and 4 bases at J, with 11 bases in the middle. There are 12 residues in the CDR3.

The rearrangement links TRBV6-5 to TRBJ2-4, with unresolved D. CDR1 MNHEY and CDR2 SVGAGI come from the germline V gene. Deletions cut 4 bases from V and 0 bases from J, with 10 bases between. This CDR3 is 15 amino acids long. DNA of the CDR3: TGTGCCAGCAGTTCCCAGACTCTAGCCAAAAACATTCAGTACTTC. Its translation: CASSSQTLAKNIQYF.

The chain uses TRBV19 and TRBJ2-7; the D gene is possibly TRBD2 (5 bases). This CDR3 has 14 residues. Per the germline V gene, CDR1 is LNHDA and CDR2 is SQIVND (reference sequence). V was cut by 6 bases and J by 0 bases, with 12 bases left in between. CDR3 coding DNA: TGTGCCAGTAGCCTCGTCGGGAACTCCTACGAGCAGTACTTC. Its protein is CASSLVGNSYEQYF.

The chain uses TRBV12-3 or TRBV12-4 and TRBJ2-5; TRBD2 is a possible D gene (5 bases). Deletions cut 6 bases from V and 4 bases from J, with 9 bases between. CDR3 length: 12 amino acids. Here the CDR3 DNA reads TGTGCCAGCAGCTGGACTGGAGAGACCCAGTACTTC. This sequence encodes CASSWTGETQYF.

The rearrangement links TRBV5-6 to TRBJ1-3; 11 nucleotides line up with TRBD1. V dropped 0 bases and J dropped 7; count of bases not matched to a gene: 9. Germline loops: CDR1 SGHDT, CDR2 YYEEEE. The CDR3 is 17 residues long. This chain's CDR3 is CASSLAYGQGARNTIYF. The CDR3 coding sequence is TGTGCCAGCAGCTTGGCCTACGGACAGGGGGCAAGGAACACCATATATTTT.

Only one count was recorded for this clone. The chain uses TRBV10-2 and TRBJ2-3, with TRBD2 matching 11 bases. V shed 0 bases and J 5 bases; nucleotides not matched to a gene: 4. The CDR3 spans 16 residues. The germline gives CDR1 WSHSY, CDR2 SAAADI. CDR3 nucleotide sequence: TGCGCCAGCAGTGAGTCACTAGCGGGAGCCCAAGATACGCAGTATTTT. Translating gives CASSESLAGAQDTQYF.

V usage is TRBV28 and J usage is TRBJ1-5; TRBD1 aligns across 8 bases. V trimming: 6 bases; J trimming: 0 bases; junction bases outside the gene matches: 10. CDR1 and CDR2 from the germline V gene are MDHEN and SYDVKM. CDR3 length: 17 amino acids. This chain's CDR3 is CASRLGTGTYSNQPQHF. The CDR3, as DNA: TGTGCCAGCAGACTGGGGACAGGAACCTATAGCAATCAGCCCCAGCATTTT.

This clone was observed a handful of times. The chain carries TRBV30 and TRBJ1-2; TRBD1 might be the D (6 bases). Trimming removed 3 bases from V and 7 bases from J, with 15 bases in between. From germline, CDR1 is GTSNPN and CDR2 SVGIG (reference sequence). The CDR3 spans 13 residues. CDR3 loop: CAWRNRVFGGYTF. CDR3 DNA sequence: TGTGCCTGGAGGAACAGGGTTTTCGGTGGCTACACCTTC.

J is TRBJ2-7 and V is TRBV7-9; TRBD2 is a possible D gene (5 bases). Germline lookup yields CDR1 SEHNR and CDR2 FQNEAQ (reference sequence). This CDR3 region has 14 residues. V was cut by 0 bases and J by 2 bases, with 8 bases left in between. The CDR3 DNA follows: TGTGCCAGCAGCTTAGCGGGAGACACCTACGAGCAGTACTTC. Its translation is CASSLAGDTYEQYF. The full variable domain, in which reference TRBV7-9 and TRBJ2-7 provide the parts outside the CDR3, is DTGVSQNPRHKITKRGQNVTFRCDPISEHNRLYWYRQTLGQGPEFLTYFQNEAQLEKSRLLSDRFSAERPKGSFSTLEIQRTEQGDSAMYLCASSLAGDTYEQYFGPGTRLTVT.

The chain joins TRBV19 to TRBJ2-2; D unclear. V dropped 4 bases and J dropped 6 bases, with 6 bases sitting between them. This CDR3 spans 12 amino acids. Looked up from germline, CDR1 is LNHDA and CDR2 is SQIVND (reference sequence). CDR3 amino acids: CASSTIAGELFF. The CDR3 coding sequence is TGTGCCAGTAGTACCATAGCCGGGGAGCTGTTTTTT.

This clone was seen more than once but under ten times. The chain joins TRBV11-2 to TRBJ1-5; possibly TRBD1 for D (5 bases). V lost 1 base and J 6 bases, leaving 16 bases between the germline ends. CDR1 and CDR2 from the germline V gene are SGHAT and FQNNGV. The CDR3 has 16 residues. CDR3 bases: TGTGCCAGCAGCTTAGTGCGGACAAGCGAACGTCAGCCCCAGCATTTT. Protein sequence: CASSLVRTSERQPQHF.

J is TRBJ2-1 and V is TRBV5-6, with a weak D call TRBD2 (6 bases). Trimming removed 0 bases from V and 8 bases from J, with 12 bases in between. This CDR3 comprises 14 residues. Germline CDR1 is SGHDT and CDR2 is YYEEEE. The CDR3 bases are TGTGCCAGCAGCTTGGGACCGGGAGCCCATGAGCAGTTCTTC. Residues: CASSLGPGAHEQFF.

This clone showed up just once. The chain joins TRBV14 to TRBJ2-1, with TRBD2 matching 11 bases. This CDR3 comprises 15 residues. The trim removed 3 bases at V and 6 bases at J, leaving 4 bases unmatched. Germline CDR1 and CDR2: SGHDN and FVKESK. The DNA of the CDR3 is TGTGCCAGCAGCCAGACGGGACTAGCGGTCAATGAGCAGTTCTTC. This gives the protein CASSQTGLAVNEQFF.

This clone occurred once. The chain couples TRBV27 to TRBJ1-4; TRBD1 matches at 7 bases. The CDR3 loop spans 16 amino acids. V lost 5 bases and J lost 4; bases outside the gene matches: 10. The germline CDR1 and CDR2 sequences are MNHEY and SMNVEV (reference sequence). CDR3 sequence (DNA): TGTGCCAGCAGTCGTCGACCGGGACAGTTTAATGAAAAACTGTTTTTT. Encoded protein: CASSRRPGQFNEKLFF.

The V gene is TRBV11-2, the J gene TRBJ2-3; possibly TRBD2 for D (6 bases). Germline V gene lookup returns CDR1 SGHAT and CDR2 FQNNGV. This CDR3 has 12 amino acids. Trimming cost V 5 bases and J 8 bases, with 11 bases left between them. The CDR3 sequence is CASSPTSRTQYF. The CDR3, as DNA: TGTGCCAGCAGCCCGACTAGTCGTACGCAGTATTTT.

This clone is a singleton in its sample. The V and J genes are TRBV28 and TRBJ2-5; 10 positions agree with TRBD1. Germline V CDR1 and CDR2: MDHEN, SYDVKM. The ends lost 5 bases at V and 5 bases at J; junction bases unmatched: 11. The CDR3 has 16 amino acids. The CDR3 DNA follows: TGTGCCAGCAGTCTGACCGGGACAGGGGCTCGGGAGACCCAGTACTTC. This sequence encodes CASSLTGTGARETQYF.

V and J are TRBV18 and TRBJ2-7; D not certain. The germline V gene has CDR1 KGHSH and CDR2 LQKENI. The CDR3 totals 14 residues. V was clipped by 2 bases and J by 2 bases, with 10 bases between them. The CDR3 nucleotides read TGTGCCAGCTCACCATACGCGGATACCTACGAGCAGTACTTC. Its protein is CASSPYADTYEQYF. Using reference TRBV18 and TRBJ2-7 for the parts outside the CDR3, the full variable domain is NAGVMQNPRHLVRRRGQEARLRCSPMKGHSHVYWYRQLPEEGLKFMVYLQKENIIDESGMPKERFSAEFPKEGPSILRIQQVVRGDSAAYFCASSPYADTYEQYFGPGTRLTVT.

V and J are TRBV13 and TRBJ1-1; 8 bases are a match to TRBD1. Trimming took 2 bases from V and 0 from J; bases not matched to a gene: 2. CDR1 is PRHDT, CDR2 FYEKMQ, per germline (reference sequence). The CDR3 runs to 15 residues. CDR3 protein: CASSLQGALNTEAFF. CDR3 nucleotide sequence: TGTGCCAGCAGCTTACAGGGGGCCTTGAACACTGAAGCTTTCTTT. Full variable domain (missing parts from reference TRBV13 and TRBJ1-1): AAGVIQSPRHLIKEKRETATLKCYPIPRHDTVYWYQQGPGQDPQFLISFYEKMQSDKGSIPDRFSAQQFSDYHSELNMSSLELGDSALYFCASSLQGALNTEAFFGQGTRLTVV.